This TCR beta chain emerged from a study of T-cell reconstitution after alpha-beta-depleted transplantation in children. This sample's TCRbeta library carried unique molecular identifier barcodes. TCRdb re-analysed the PCR reads in MiXCR, keeping a single row per CDR3 protein. The sample includes more than 550,000 distinct CDR3 sequences, 8% to 11% of them seen just once. Germline V CDR1 and CDR2: MGHDK, SYGVNS. J was trimmed by 8 bases and V by 5 bases; bases with no gene match: 9. The CDR3 has 16 amino acids. This material consisted of PBMCs from the stem cell graft donor, taken from the stem cell graft. The receptor was derived from a human donor who donated a stem cell graft to a child with acute myeloid leukemia. The chain recombines TRBV25-1 with TRBJ2-1; 13 bases align to TRBD2. CDR3 region: CASSSTSGRAIDEQFF. The CDR3 DNA sequence: TGTGCCAGCAGTTCTACTAGCGGGAGGGCCATTGATGAGCAGTTCTTC.